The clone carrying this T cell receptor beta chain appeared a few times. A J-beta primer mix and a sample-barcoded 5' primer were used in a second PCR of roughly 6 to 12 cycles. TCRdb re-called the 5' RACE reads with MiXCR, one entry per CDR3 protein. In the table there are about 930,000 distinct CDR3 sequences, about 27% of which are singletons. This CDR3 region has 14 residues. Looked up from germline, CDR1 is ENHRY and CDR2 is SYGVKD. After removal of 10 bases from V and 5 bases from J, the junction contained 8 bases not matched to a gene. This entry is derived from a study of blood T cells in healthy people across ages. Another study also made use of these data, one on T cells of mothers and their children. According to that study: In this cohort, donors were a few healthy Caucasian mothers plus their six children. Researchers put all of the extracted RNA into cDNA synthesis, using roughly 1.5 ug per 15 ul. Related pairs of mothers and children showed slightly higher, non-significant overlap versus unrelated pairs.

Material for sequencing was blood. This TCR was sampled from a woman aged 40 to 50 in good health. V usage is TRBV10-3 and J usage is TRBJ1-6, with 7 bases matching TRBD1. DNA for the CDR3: TGTGCCAGCGCCGGGACAGTAAATAATTCACCCCTCCACTTT. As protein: CASAGTVNNSPLHF.